Following are 16 T cell receptor beta chains from one sample sequenced in a study of control samples from healthy donors and cancer patients. Measured with immunoSEQ multiplex PCR; TCRdb has only the in-frame clones, and not every one. In the table there are about 120,000 clones, about 95% of which are singletons. Sample: blood. These receptors were taken from a man aged 30 to 39 in good health.

The rearrangement joins TRBV7-2 to TRBJ1-6, with D possibly being TRBD1 (5 bases). V lost 1 base and J lost 13, with 14 bases in between. The germline V gene has CDR1 SGHTA and CDR2 FQGNSA. This CDR3 has 14 amino acids. CDR3 DNA: TGTGCCAGCAGCTTAGATGTACGGGACCCCCCCCTCCACTTT. Translated, it gives CASSLDVRDPPLHF.

In DNA form, the CDR3 reads TGTGCCAGCAGCTTAGAATACAGCCATGAAAAACTGTTTTTT. It encodes CASSLEYSHEKLFF. The chain joins TRBV7-9 to TRBJ1-4; unclear D gene. V lost 1 base and J lost 6, with 9 bases in between. Germline CDR1 SEHNR, CDR2 FQNEAQ (reference sequence). This CDR3 comprises 14 residues.

The chain links TRBV27 to TRBJ2-5; D might be TRBD1 (6 bases). With 2 bases removed from V and 4 bases from J, the gap between germline ends came to 14 bases. There are 15 residues in the CDR3. The germline CDR1 and CDR2 sequences are MNHEY and SMNVEV (reference sequence). The CDR3 nucleotides read TGTGCCAGCAGTTTAACACCAGGGGTACCAGAGACCCAGTACTTC. It translates to CASSLTPGVPETQYF.

The chain employs TRBV10-1 and TRBJ2-7; TRBD1 is a possible D gene (6 bases). Trimming took 8 bases from V and 7 from J, leaving 18 bases between them. In germline, CDR1 is WNHNN, CDR2 SYGVQD (reference sequence). The CDR3 extends over 13 amino acids. The DNA of the CDR3 is TGCGCCAGCTCCCGGCAGGCCCAGGGGGAGCAGTACTTC. Residues: CASSRQAQGEQYF.

The genes are TRBV30 and TRBJ1-5, with D uncertain. The CDR3 spans 13 residues. The V end was cut by 2 bases, the J end by 4 bases, with 9 bases between. In germline, CDR1 is GTSNPN, CDR2 SVGIG (reference sequence). CDR3 in amino acids: CAWSLKVNQPQHF. The CDR3 nucleotides are TGTGCCTGGAGTCTCAAGGTTAATCAGCCCCAGCATTTT.

This clone was seen just once. V gene TRBV9 combines with J gene TRBJ1-2; TRBD1 agrees at 9 bases. This CDR3 spans 16 amino acids. CDR1 and CDR2 (germline): SGDLS, YYNGEE. Germline trimming cut 4 bases from V and 4 bases from J; bases unmatched to any gene: 11. CDR3 nucleotides: TGTGCCAGCAGCACAACACGGACAGGGGAAGCCTATGGCTACACCTTC. This encodes CASSTTRTGEAYGYTF.

The sample holds one count of this clone. V usage is TRBV7-9 and J usage is TRBJ1-3; D perhaps matches TRBD1 (6 bases). The CDR3 extends over 15 amino acids. Germline CDR1 SEHNR, CDR2 FQNEAQ (reference sequence). Trimming removed 5 bases from V and 4 bases from J, with 15 bases in between. CDR3 region: CASSPGAAWGNTIYF. DNA for the CDR3: TGTGCCAGCAGCCCAGGGGCAGCCTGGGGAAACACCATATATTTT.

V usage is TRBV14 and J usage is TRBJ1-6; D is perhaps TRBD1 (6 bases). Trimming removed 0 bases from V and 3 bases from J, with 18 bases in between. Germline V gives CDR1 SGHDN, CDR2 FVKESK. This CDR3 comprises 19 residues. CDR3: CASSQEWEGGRSYNSPLHF. For the CDR3, the DNA is TGTGCCAGCAGCCAAGAATGGGAGGGGGGGCGAAGCTATAATTCACCCCTCCACTTT.

This chain joins TRBV27 and TRBJ2-1; no definite D call. CDR3 length: 13 amino acids. Looked up from germline, CDR1 is MNHEY and CDR2 is SMNVEV (reference sequence). V shed 1 base and J shed 6 bases, with 7 bases lying between them. This CDR3 is CASSLYPPNEQFF. CDR3 nucleotide sequence: TGTGCCAGCAGTTTATACCCCCCCAATGAGCAGTTCTTC.

The genes are TRBV4-3 and TRBJ2-1; D remains unclear. CDR1 LGHNA and CDR2 YSLEER come from the germline V gene. This CDR3 contains 12 residues. V was pared by 1 base and J by 8 bases, with 6 bases between. The CDR3 spells CASSQGGYEQFF. In nucleotides, the CDR3 is TGCGCCAGCAGCCAAGGGGGATATGAGCAGTTCTTC.

The chain carries TRBV19 and TRBJ1-1, with D possibly being TRBD1 (5 bases). Per the germline V gene, CDR1 is LNHDA and CDR2 is SQIVND (reference sequence). V lost 9 bases and J lost 3, with 14 bases in between. The CDR3 extends over 13 amino acids. The CDR3 here is CARQGKRYTEAFF. CDR3 nucleotides: TGTGCCAGGCAGGGAAAGAGGTACACTGAAGCTTTCTTT.

The rearrangement uses TRBV2 and TRBJ2-6; 9 nucleotides match TRBD1. The germline V gene has CDR1 SNHLY and CDR2 FYNNEI. Trimming cost V 7 bases and J 0 bases; bases outside gene matches: 13. The CDR3 contains 19 residues. The CDR3 is CASKPPGTGSSSGANVLTF. The CDR3 DNA sequence: TGTGCCAGCAAACCCCCGGGGACAGGGAGTTCCTCTGGGGCCAACGTCCTGACTTTC.

The rearrangement uses TRBV21-1 and TRBJ1-1. TRBV21-1 is annotated as a pseudogene. CDR3 size: 14 residues. As DNA, the CDR3 is TGTGCCAGCACACTGGGTCGACGGAACACTGAAGCTTTCTTT. Amino acid sequence: CASTLGRRNTEAFF.

This chain uses TRBV5-1 with TRBJ2-4; either TRBD1 or TRBD2 may supply D (6 bases each). CDR3 length equals 15 residues. The V gene lost 0 bases and the J gene lost 7 bases, with 14 bases spanning the gap. Germline assignment: CDR1 SGHRS and CDR2 YFSETQ. CDR3 bases: TGCGCCAGCAGCTTGGAGGGGGGTATCGGGAACATTCAGTACTTC. This gives the protein CASSLEGGIGNIQYF.

The rearrangement joins TRBV6-1 to TRBJ1-3; D is unresolved. Germline loops: CDR1 MNHNS, CDR2 SASEGT. The CDR3 is 14 amino acids. Trimming shortened V by 2 bases and J by 10 bases, and 15 bases separated the two germline ends. The CDR3 loop reads CASSEKTESRTIYF. As DNA, the CDR3 is TGTGCCAGCAGTGAAAAGACCGAATCTAGAACCATATATTTT.

This chain uses TRBV2 with TRBJ2-7, with 9 bases aligning to TRBD1. CDR1 and CDR2 (germline): SNHLY, FYNNEI. V gave up 11 bases and J gave up 2 bases; unmatched junction bases: 7. The CDR3 is 13 amino acids. The CDR3 DNA reads as TGTGCCGGGGAGGGACAGGGCGCCTACGAGCAGTACTTC. Its protein is CAGEGQGAYEQYF.